This TCR beta chain was sequenced during a study of preoperative IRX-2 immunotherapy in early breast cancer. Profiling relied on immunoSEQ multiplex PCR, and the TCRdb table lists in-frame clones only, not all of them. The sample holds around 34,000 clones, more than 90% seen once. As for treatment: preoperative locoregional IRX-2 cytokine immunotherapy. Samples came from a phase Ib trial of preoperative locoregional IRX-2 cytokine immunotherapy. The receptor's source is a human donor with breast cancer. This sample was gathered from a patient treated with IRX-2 immunotherapy.

Written as DNA, the CDR3 is TGCAGCGCCATTACCCCAGATACGCAGTATTTT. Its translation is CSAITPDTQYF. This chain joins TRBV29-1 and TRBJ2-3; D unresolved. Trimming took off 7 bases at V and 4 bases at J, with 9 bases between the two ends. This CDR3 is 11 amino acids long. Germline V gene data show CDR1 as SQVTM and CDR2 as ANQGSEA.